This entry describes one T cell receptor beta chain. Its antigen is unknown. Trimming stripped 5 bases from V and 0 bases from J, with 7 bases between. Germline loops: CDR1 MRHNA, CDR2 SNTAGT. The CDR3 is made up of 13 amino acids. The PCR was carried out with 60 Vbeta primers and 13 Jbeta primers. The protocol was immunoSEQ multiplex PCR, while the TCRdb copy is restricted to in-frame clones and leaves out a portion. Found here are around 200,000 clones, over 70% of them singletons; the top ten hold around 2.9%. This specimen belongs to a study of cytomegalovirus exposure and HLA in healthy donors. Study-wide findings and caveats: Later on, analysis showed that most CMV-associated TCR beta chains appeared to be HLA-restricted. Per published reports, the classifier diagnosed cytomegalovirus status with high specificity and sensitivity. The authors later found HLA-associated TCR beta chains more clonally expanded than equally common others. Sequencing artifact likely explains a cluster of highly shared sequence variants.

The rearrangement uses TRBV6-4 and TRBJ1-1; D is undetermined. The receptor comes from a woman in her sixties in good health and CMV-seropositive. The sample comprised PBMCs. The CDR3 DNA follows: TGTGCCAGCAGTTTGGCCATGAACACTGAAGCTTTCTTT. Amino acids: CASSLAMNTEAFF.